This is a list of T cell receptor beta chains from one sample in a study of glioma-infiltrating T cells after dendritic cell vaccination. TCRdb's table, derived via immunoSEQ multiplex PCR, lists solely in-frame clones and lacks some. This sample yields around 92,000 clones, of which approximately 80% are seen a single time; 5.4% belongs to the top ten. The sequencing here drew on blood, taken after dendritic cell vaccination. These receptors were taken from a human donor with glioblastoma. Each CDR3 is given with its conserved first and last residue. The D gene is left open where the match is weak. Clone size, where shown, is once, few, many, or a class for clones that have expanded.

V gene	D gene	J gene	clone size	CDR3 protein	CDR3 DNA
TRBV30	NA	TRBJ1-2	NA	CAQTVFNYGYTF	TGTGCACAGACAGTTTTTAACTATGGCTACACCTTC
TRBV4-1	TRBD1	TRBJ1-2	NA	CASSQDIRSVGTGKRGYTF	TGCGCCAGCAGCCAAGATATAAGAAGCGTAGGGACAGGGAAGAGGGGCTACACCTTC
TRBV18	TRBD2	TRBJ2-1	NA	CASSQLIAGGNDEQFF	TGTGCCAGCTCACAACTAATAGCGGGAGGCAACGATGAGCAGTTCTTC
TRBV7-2	TRBD1	TRBJ1-5	NA	CASSPGTGWDNQPQHF	TGTGCCAGCAGCCCTGGGACAGGGTGGGACAATCAGCCCCAGCATTTT
TRBV5-1	NA	TRBJ1-1	NA	CASSFSSTEAFF	TGCGCCAGCAGCTTCAGTTCCACTGAAGCTTTCTTT
TRBV2	TRBD2	TRBJ2-7	NA	CASSTLAGEDEQYF	TGTGCCAGCAGCACTCTAGCGGGAGAAGACGAGCAGTACTTC
TRBV19	NA	TRBJ2-5	NA	CASSGLALHETQYF	TGTGCCAGTAGTGGGTTAGCTTTACACGAGACCCAGTACTTC
TRBV7-2	NA	TRBJ1-6	NA	CASSPTRSPHNSPLHF	TGTGCCAGCAGCCCCACGCGGTCCCCTCATAATTCACCCCTCCACTTT
TRBV5-1	NA	TRBJ1-4	NA	CASSLVGRGDEKLFF	TGCGCCAGCAGCTTGGTAGGCAGGGGAGATGAAAAACTGTTTTTT
TRBV4-1	NA	TRBJ1-5	NA	CASSQETGQPQHF	TGCGCCAGCAGCCAAGAGACGGGGCAGCCCCAGCATTTT
TRBV28	NA	TRBJ1-4	NA	CASSLRGISEKLFF	TGTGCCAGCAGTTTAAGAGGGATCAGTGAAAAACTGTTTTTT
TRBV6-6	NA	TRBJ1-1	few	CASTLTGNPTEAFF	TGTGCCAGCACCCTCACAGGGAACCCCACTGAAGCTTTCTTT
TRBV25-1	NA	TRBJ1-2	NA	CASSEGQGVPMPYGYTF	TGTGCCAGCAGTGAAGGGCAAGGGGTCCCTATGCCCTATGGCTACACCTTC
TRBV5-1	NA	TRBJ1-3	NA	CASSLQAGGNTIYF	TGCGCCAGCAGCTTACAGGCGGGGGGAAACACCATATATTTT
TRBV19	NA	TRBJ2-7	NA	CASRQNAHYEQYF	TGTGCCAGTAGACAGAACGCTCATTACGAGCAGTACTTC
TRBV19	NA	TRBJ1-1	once	CASNIQWLAEAFF	TGTGCCAGTAACATCCAGTGGCTCGCTGAAGCTTTCTTT
TRBV15	TRBD1	TRBJ1-4	NA	CATSRAAGGVREKLFF	TGTGCCACCAGCAGGGCCGCAGGGGGAGTACGAGAAAAACTGTTTTTT
TRBV9	NA	TRBJ2-3	NA	CASSPGGITDTQYF	TGTGCCAGCAGCCCAGGGGGGATCACAGATACGCAGTATTTT
TRBV19	TRBD1	TRBJ1-5	NA	CASSIVRGIGNNQPQHF	TGTGCCAGTAGTATAGTCAGGGGGATCGGCAACAATCAGCCCCAGCATTTT
TRBV2	TRBD1	TRBJ2-2	NA	CASNVGQYTGELFF	TGTGCCAGCAATGTGGGACAGTACACCGGGGAGCTGTTTTTT
TRBV27	NA	TRBJ2-7	NA	CASSFRGISHEQYF	TGTGCCAGCAGTTTTAGGGGGATTAGCCACGAGCAGTACTTC
TRBV30	NA	TRBJ1-3	NA	CAWSVLGGLTGNTIYF	TGTGCCTGGAGTGTACTCGGGGGGTTGACAGGAAACACCATATATTTT
TRBV7-6	TRBD1	TRBJ2-1	few	CASSDRDRKPNEQFF	TGTGCCAGCAGCGACCGGGACAGGAAACCAAATGAGCAGTTCTTC
TRBV27	TRBD2	TRBJ2-7	few	CASSSLAGFYEQYF	TGTGCCAGCAGTTCCCTAGCGGGGTTTTACGAGCAGTACTTC